This section outlines one TCR beta chain sequence together with its context. Semi-nested PCR with Nested Universal Primer A followed constant-region reverse priming of full-length variable regions. TCRdb redid the calling of the 5' RACE reads with MiXCR, one entry per CDR3 protein. The sample lists around 50,000 distinct CDR3 sequences; roughly 17% were seen once. Looked up from germline, CDR1 is KGHSH and CDR2 is LQKENI. This CDR3 contains 13 residues. The V end was cut by 1 base, the J end by 1 base, with 5 bases between. Sequencing input: naive CD4+ T cells sorted from blood. Documented subset: naive CD4+ T cells, CD4+CD45RA+CD25-. The sequence derives from a female donor with breast cancer. The J gene is TRBJ2-7, the V gene TRBV18; D is unresolved. DNA of the CDR3: TGTGCCAGCTCACCACTCAGGTCCTACGAGCAGTACTTC. Amino acid sequence: CASSPLRSYEQYF.